The present T cell receptor (beta chain) was sequenced within a study of shared clonotypes between healthy human individuals. Overall study context: Per-donor plates numbered three CD4 naive, three CD4 memory, two CD8 naive and one CD8 memory.

With respect to this clone: Different DNA sequences within this sample yield the same CDR3.

Trimming cost V 2 bases and J 7 bases; bases outside gene matches: 4. In germline, CDR1 is SGHTA, CDR2 FQGTGA. The CDR3 runs to 14 residues. Genomic DNA of every subset was divided equally among multiple immunoSEQ plates. Assay used: immunoSEQ multiplex PCR; TCRdb lists only in-frame clones, some missing. In the table there are 2 million to 2.5 million clones, just over 90% of which are singletons. This sequence was found in a man between 18 and 29 years old in good health. Some clones in this sample may be carry-over from other donors' samples. Sequences were obtained from naive CD4+ T cells from PBMCs. The subset was: CD45RA+ positively selected. V is TRBV7-3 and J is TRBJ2-1; TRBD2 matches at 8 bases. As DNA, the CDR3 is TGTGCCAGCAGCTTAGGGACTAGTGGGAATGAGCAGTTCTTC. This translates into CASSLGTSGNEQFF.